This record concerns one T cell receptor (beta chain) sequence. Its antigen is unknown. There are 16 residues in the CDR3. V dropped 7 bases and J dropped 6 bases, with 20 bases sitting between them. Germline V CDR1 and CDR2: KGHDR, SFDVKD. This sample is drawn from a study of T cell repertoires in cytomegalovirus infection. Study details: Selection of CMV epitopes for the study included recently identified HLA-C-restricted and well-studied HLA-B-restricted ones. CMV infection and matching HLA type were both indicated by public TCR beta signatures.

TCRdb recomputed calls from the reads with MiXCR, one row per CDR3 protein. There are approximately 1,000,000 distinct CDR3 sequences in the sample; roughly a third occur only once, and about an eighth lies in the top ten. Whole-study findings and limits: HLA-C-restricted CMV-specific TCR beta clonotypes prevailed in the ex vivo response. Accumulated public TCR beta family frequency recognized individuals carrying CMV together with the relevant HLA.

V usage is TRBV24-1 and J usage is TRBJ2-2; possibly TRBD1 for D (6 bases). This specimen consisted of cultured CD8+ T cells from PBMCs, obtained from culture after CMV antigen stimulation. This clonotype was sampled from a human donor in good health (CMV status not recorded). Some clones in this sample may be carry-over from other donors' samples. CDR3 coding DNA: TGTGCCACCAGAGGGCTGAGGGGCGCAGGGGCCGGGGAGCTGTTTTTT. Protein sequence: CATRGLRGAGAGELFF.